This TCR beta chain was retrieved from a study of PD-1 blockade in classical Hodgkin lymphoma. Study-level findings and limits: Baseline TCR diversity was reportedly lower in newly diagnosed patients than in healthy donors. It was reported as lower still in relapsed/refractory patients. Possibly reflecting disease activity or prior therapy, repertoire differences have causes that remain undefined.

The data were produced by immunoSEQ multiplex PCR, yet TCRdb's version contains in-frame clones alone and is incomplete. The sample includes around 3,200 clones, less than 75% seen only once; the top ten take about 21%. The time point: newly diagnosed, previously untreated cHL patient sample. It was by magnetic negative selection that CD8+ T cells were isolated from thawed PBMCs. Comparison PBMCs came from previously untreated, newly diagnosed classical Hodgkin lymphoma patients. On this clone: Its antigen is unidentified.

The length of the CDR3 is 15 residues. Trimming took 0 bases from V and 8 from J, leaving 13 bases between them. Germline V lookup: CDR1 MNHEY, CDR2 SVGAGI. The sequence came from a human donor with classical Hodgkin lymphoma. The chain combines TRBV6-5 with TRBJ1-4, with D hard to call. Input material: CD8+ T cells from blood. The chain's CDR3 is CASSYSFPYREKLFF. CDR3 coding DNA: TGTGCCAGCAGTTACTCGTTTCCTTATAGGGAAAAACTGTTTTTT.